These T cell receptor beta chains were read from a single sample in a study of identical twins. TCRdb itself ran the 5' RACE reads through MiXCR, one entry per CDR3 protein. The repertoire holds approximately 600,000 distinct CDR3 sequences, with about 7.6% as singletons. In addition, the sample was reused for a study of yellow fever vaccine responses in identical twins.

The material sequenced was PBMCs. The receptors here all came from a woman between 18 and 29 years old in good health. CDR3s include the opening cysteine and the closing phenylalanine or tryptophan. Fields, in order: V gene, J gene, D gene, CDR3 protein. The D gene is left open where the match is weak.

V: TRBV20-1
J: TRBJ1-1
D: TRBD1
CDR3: CSAMDRGPTEAFF

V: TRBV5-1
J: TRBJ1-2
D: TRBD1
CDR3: CASSSGTANYGYTF

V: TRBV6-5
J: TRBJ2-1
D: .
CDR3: CASSYRRADEQFF

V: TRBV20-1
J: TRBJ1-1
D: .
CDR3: CSAREGRGAFF

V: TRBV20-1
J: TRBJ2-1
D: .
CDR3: CSARVSENEQFF

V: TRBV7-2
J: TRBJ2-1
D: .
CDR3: CASSLGPGAAYNEQFF

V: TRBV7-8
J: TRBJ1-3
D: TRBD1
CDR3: CASSLDGRGPGNTIYF

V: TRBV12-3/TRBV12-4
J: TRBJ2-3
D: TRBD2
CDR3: CASSLGRTSGFTDTQYF

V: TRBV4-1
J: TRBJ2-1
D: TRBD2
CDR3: CASSHGASSGSFYNEQFF

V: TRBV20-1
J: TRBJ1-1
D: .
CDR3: CSARDGQTLGNTEAFF

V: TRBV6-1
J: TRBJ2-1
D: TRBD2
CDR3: CASSERTSGLGEQFF

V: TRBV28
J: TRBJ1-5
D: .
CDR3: CASRTQSNQPQHF

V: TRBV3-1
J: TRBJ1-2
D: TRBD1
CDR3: CASSTGAIYGYTF

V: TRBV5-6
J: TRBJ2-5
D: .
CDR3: CASSLRGVQETQYF

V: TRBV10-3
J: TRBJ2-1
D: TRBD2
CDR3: CAGGGLADNEQFF

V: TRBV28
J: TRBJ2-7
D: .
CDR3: CASQGWGEIYEQYF

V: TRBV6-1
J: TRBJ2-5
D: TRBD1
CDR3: CASRDRAAETQYF

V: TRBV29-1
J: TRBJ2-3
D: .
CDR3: CSVDVGSGDTQYF

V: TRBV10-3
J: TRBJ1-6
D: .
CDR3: CAISGRGYNSPLHF

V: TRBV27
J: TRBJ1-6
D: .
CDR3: CASSLRANYNNSPLHF

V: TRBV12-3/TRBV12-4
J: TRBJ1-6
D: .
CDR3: CASSLREDNSPLHF

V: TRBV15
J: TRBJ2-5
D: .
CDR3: CATSLIGRETQYF

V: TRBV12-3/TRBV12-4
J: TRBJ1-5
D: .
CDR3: CASTTMATQPQHF

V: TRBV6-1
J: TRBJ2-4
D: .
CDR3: CASTSQAKGKNIQYF

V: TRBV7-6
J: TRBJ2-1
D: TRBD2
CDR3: CASSLRSGSGNEQFF

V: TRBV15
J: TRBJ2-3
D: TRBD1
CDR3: CATSRVATGLQYF

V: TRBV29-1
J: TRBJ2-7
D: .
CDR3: CSVRLTDGGNEQYF

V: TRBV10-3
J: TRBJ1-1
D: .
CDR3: CAIRGTENTEAFF

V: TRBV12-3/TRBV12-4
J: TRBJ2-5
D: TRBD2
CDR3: CASKFRLGGETQYF

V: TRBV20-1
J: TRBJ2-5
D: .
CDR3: CSAIRAMEETQYF

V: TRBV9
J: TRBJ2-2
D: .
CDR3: CASSVSVGVEGRTGELFF

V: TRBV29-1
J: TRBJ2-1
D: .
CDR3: CSVNSVGSYNEQFF

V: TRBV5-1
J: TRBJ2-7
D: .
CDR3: CASREMAGRYEQYF

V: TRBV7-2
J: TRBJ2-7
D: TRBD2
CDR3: CASSEGLAASYEQYF

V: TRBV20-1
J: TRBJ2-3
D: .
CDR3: CSANRGATDTQYF

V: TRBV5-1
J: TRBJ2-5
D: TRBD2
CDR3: CASSSGTSGRVVETQYF

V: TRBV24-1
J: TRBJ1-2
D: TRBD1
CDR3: CATSAGGQLYGYTF

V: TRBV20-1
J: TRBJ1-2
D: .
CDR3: CSASPGLTIYGYTF

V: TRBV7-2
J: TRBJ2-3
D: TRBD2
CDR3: CASSPGTSGGLNTQYF